This T cell receptor beta chain was captured in a study of blood T cell repertoires in COVID-19. The ends lost 3 bases at V and 2 bases at J; junction bases unmatched: 8. CDR1 is SGHVS, CDR2 FQNEAQ, per germline. This CDR3 is 16 amino acids long. Clones were read by immunoSEQ multiplex PCR, and TCRdb kept only the in-frame ones, dropping some. Altogether roughly 310,000 clones are present, approximately 88% being singletons, with the ten largest covering 4%. This clone has more than one count but fewer than ten. Sequenced sample: peripheral blood. The chain uses TRBV7-8 and TRBJ2-5, with TRBD1 matching over 8 bases. This sequence originates from a woman aged 50 to 60 with active or convalescent COVID-19. CDR3 residues: CASSFIPGQVQETQYF. CDR3 nucleotide sequence: TGTGCCAGCAGCTTCATCCCGGGACAGGTTCAAGAGACCCAGTACTTC.